The 22 T cell receptor beta chains below come from one sample, sequenced in a study of shared clonotypes between healthy human individuals. Data came from immunoSEQ multiplex PCR; TCRdb stores just in-frame clones and leaves some out. The data hold around 300,000 clones, with more than 75% observed a single time. Specimen: memory CD8+ T cells sorted from blood. Stated subset: CD45RO+ cells pooled with CCR7-negative TemRA cells. The receptors come from a man aged 18-30 years in good health.

This clone was found once. Different DNA sequences within this sample yield the same CDR3. This chain connects TRBV11-2 to TRBJ2-7; perhaps TRBD2 as D (6 bases). This CDR3 has 13 residues. In germline, CDR1 is SGHAT, CDR2 FQNNGV. V lost 3 bases, J lost 3 bases, and 9 bases lay in between. CDR3 residues: CASSLQTSYEQYF. Here the CDR3 DNA reads TGTGCCAGCAGCTTGCAGACTAGCTACGAGCAGTACTTC.

The chain couples TRBV2 to TRBJ1-4; 7 bases are shared with TRBD1. The trim removed 5 bases at V and 8 bases at J, leaving 8 bases unmatched. The CDR3 length is 14 residues. Per germline, CDR1 SNHLY and CDR2 FYNNEI. The CDR3 DNA follows: TGTGCCAGCAGTAGCCGCGACAGGGACGAAAAACTGTTTTTT. Its protein product is CASSSRDRDEKLFF.

The rearrangement links TRBV6-1 to TRBJ1-2; D possibly corresponds to TRBD1 (5 bases). This CDR3 comprises 15 residues. V was shortened by 5 bases and J by 4 bases, with 17 bases between the two germline ends. The germline CDR1 and CDR2 sequences are MNHNS and SASEGT. The CDR3 DNA reads TGTGCCAGCAGTCAAACGACAGACTGGAGCTATGGCTACACCTTC. As protein: CASSQTTDWSYGYTF.

This chain links TRBV18 with TRBJ2-3, with TRBD2 as a possible D gene (6 bases). The V end lost 6 bases, the J end lost 3 bases, and 13 bases lay between the germline ends. From germline, CDR1 is KGHSH and CDR2 LQKENI. CDR3 length equals 14 residues. This CDR3 is CASSPTRATDTQYF. CDR3 nucleotides: TGTGCCAGCTCGCCGACTAGAGCGACAGATACGCAGTATTTT.

This chain uses TRBV7-6 with TRBJ2-2; 8 bases match TRBD1. Germline CDR1 is SGHVS and CDR2 is FNYEAQ. After removal of 4 bases from V and 6 bases from J, the junction contained 4 bases not matched to a gene. The length of the CDR3 is 14 residues. Written as DNA, the CDR3 is TGTGCCAGCAGCTCCGGACAGGGCCCCGGGGAGCTGTTTTTT. Amino acids: CASSSGQGPGELFF.

This chain links TRBV27 with TRBJ2-7; D is unresolved. The ends were cut back, 3 bases at V and 3 bases at J, with 9 bases in the middle. The germline gives CDR1 MNHEY, CDR2 SMNVEV (reference sequence). This CDR3 is built from 13 residues. The CDR3 loop is CASSFNPNYEQYF. CDR3 DNA sequence: TGTGCCAGCAGTTTTAATCCTAACTACGAGCAGTACTTC.

This clone was seen once. In DNA form, the CDR3 reads TGTGCCAGCAGCCCACCAGGGCAGGGCTCGAACTATGGCTACACCTTC. Translation: CASSPPGQGSNYGYTF. The V and J genes are TRBV13 and TRBJ1-2, with a possible D match to TRBD1 (5 bases). V shed 5 bases and J shed 2 bases, with 18 bases lying between them. The CDR3 loop spans 16 amino acids. Germline V gene sequence: CDR1 PRHDT, CDR2 FYEKMQ (reference sequence).

With regard to this clone: The same CDR3 is also encoded by other DNA sequences in this sample. CDR3 region: CASSLGQNTEAFF. CDR3 in DNA: TGTGCCAGCAGCTTAGGGCAGAACACTGAAGCTTTCTTT. V gene TRBV28 combines with J gene TRBJ1-1; D is unclear. V was cut by 6 bases and J by 1 base, with 9 bases left in between. The germline V gene encodes CDR1 MDHEN and CDR2 SYDVKM. This CDR3 region has 13 residues.

V and J are TRBV5-8 and TRBJ2-2, with 9 bases lining up with TRBD1. Germline values: CDR1 SGHTS, CDR2 YDEGEE. This CDR3 has 16 residues. The J segment lost 4 bases and the V segment lost 3 bases, leaving 7 bases of the junction unmatched. CDR3 amino acids: CASSSTGTGTTGELFF. CDR3 nucleotide sequence: TGTGCCAGCAGCTCGACCGGGACAGGGACCACCGGGGAGCTGTTTTTT.

The chain combines TRBV6-1 with TRBJ1-2; unclear D gene. CDR1 MNHNS and CDR2 SASEGT come from the germline V gene. The CDR3 runs 13 residues. V was trimmed by 1 base and J by 5 bases, leaving 8 bases between them. CDR3 sequence: CASSEGGYYGYTF. The CDR3 nucleotides read TGTGCCAGCAGTGAAGGAGGGTATTATGGCTACACCTTC.

V is TRBV7-9 and J is TRBJ2-3, with 15 bases lining up with TRBD2. The CDR3 loop spans 18 amino acids. Germline V lookup: CDR1 SEHNR, CDR2 FQNEAQ (reference sequence). V gave up 4 bases and J gave up 6 bases; unmatched junction bases: 11. The CDR3 region has the DNA TGTGCCAGCAGCTCGAGCACCGGGACTAGCGGGGGGAGGGATACGCAGTATTTT. It codes for CASSSSTGTSGGRDTQYF.

The rearrangement joins TRBV7-6 to TRBJ2-1; 9 nucleotides align to TRBD1. The germline V gene encodes CDR1 SGHVS and CDR2 FNYEAQ. V lost 5 bases, J lost 1 base, and 3 bases stayed unmatched. There are 15 residues in the CDR3. The CDR3 reads CASSEDRGSYNEQFF. CDR3 DNA sequence: TGTGCCAGCAGCGAGGACAGGGGATCCTACAATGAGCAGTTCTTC.

About this clone itself: Other DNA variants within this sample encode the same CDR3. The chain carries TRBV27 and TRBJ2-7, with D tentatively TRBD1 (6 bases). V lost 5 bases, J lost 1 base, and 12 bases lay in between. Germline V gene data show CDR1 as MNHEY and CDR2 as SMNVEV (reference sequence). This CDR3 spans 14 amino acids. CDR3 DNA sequence: TGTGCCAGCAGTCTTTCGACAGGTTCCTACGAGCAGTACTTC. This codes for CASSLSTGSYEQYF.

This sequence joins TRBV4-2 and TRBJ2-3, with D unclear. The V and J ends lost 0 bases and 6 bases respectively, with 7 bases between them. Germline loops: CDR1 LGHNA, CDR2 YNFKEQ. The CDR3 consists of 13 residues. CDR3: CASSQEVGDTQYF. The CDR3 DNA reads as TGTGCCAGCAGCCAAGAGGTGGGGGATACGCAGTATTTT.

The V call is TRBV10-3, the J call TRBJ2-2, with 13 bases matching TRBD2. The CDR3 length is 17 residues. V trimming: 6 bases; J trimming: 0 bases; junction bases outside the gene matches: 4. The germline gives CDR1 ENHRY, CDR2 SYGVKD. This CDR3 is CAISPGLAGTNTGELFF. As DNA, the CDR3 is TGTGCCATCAGCCCGGGACTAGCGGGAACGAACACCGGGGAGCTGTTTTTT.

The chain recombines TRBV5-1 with TRBJ2-2; no clear D gene. Germline CDR1 SGHRS, CDR2 YFSETQ. The CDR3 consists of 14 residues. V was clipped by 0 bases and J by 5 bases, with 8 bases between them. The CDR3: CASSLAVGTGELFF. CDR3 DNA: TGCGCCAGCAGCTTGGCGGTGGGGACCGGGGAGCTGTTTTTT.

V gene TRBV13 combines with J gene TRBJ2-1; 7 nucleotides align to TRBD2. There are 15 residues in the CDR3. V dropped 8 bases and J dropped 3; count of bases not matched to a gene: 10. The germline V gene encodes CDR1 PRHDT and CDR2 FYEKMQ (reference sequence). CDR3 DNA: TGTGCCAGCGGGTTAAGCGGGGCCGTCTACAATGAGCAGTTCTTC. Translating gives CASGLSGAVYNEQFF.

A note on this clone: The sample contains more than one DNA sequence encoding this CDR3. V and J are TRBV28 and TRBJ2-7; a weak D match, TRBD1 (7 bases). Germline CDR1 reads MDHEN; CDR2 reads SYDVKM. The CDR3 is made up of 14 amino acids. V was shortened by 2 bases and J by 3 bases, with 11 bases between the two germline ends. The CDR3 DNA follows: TGTGCCAGCAGTTTACAGGGGGGAAGCTACGAGCAGTACTTC. It is translated as CASSLQGGSYEQYF.

The chain has TRBV5-1 and TRBJ2-7; TRBD2 agrees at 11 bases. Germline CDR1 is SGHRS and CDR2 is YFSETQ. Trimming took 5 bases from V and 6 from J; bases not matched to a gene: 10. The CDR3 contains 15 residues. For the CDR3, the DNA is TGCGCCAGCAGGTTTCGACTAGCGGGGTACGGCGAGCAGTACTTC. Translation: CASRFRLAGYGEQYF.

This clone was found many times. This rearrangement joins TRBV5-1 to TRBJ1-1; D gene unclear. Germline loops: CDR1 SGHRS, CDR2 YFSETQ. The CDR3 contains 15 residues. The V end was cut by 0 bases, the J end by 1 base, with 10 bases between. CDR3 bases: TGCGCCAGCAGCTTGGATTTGCAGTCGAACACTGAAGCTTTCTTT. This sequence encodes CASSLDLQSNTEAFF.

The chain links TRBV29-1 to TRBJ2-3; 8 bases line up with TRBD2. The CDR3 has 13 residues. J was trimmed by 5 bases and V by 3 bases; bases with no gene match: 4. The germline CDR1 and CDR2 sequences are SQVTM and ANQGSEA. This chain's CDR3 is CSVEQREQDTQYF. CDR3 bases: TGCAGCGTTGAGCAGCGGGAGCAAGATACGCAGTATTTT.

V usage is TRBV2 and J usage is TRBJ2-7, with D possibly matching TRBD1 (5 bases). Deletions cut 5 bases from V and 2 bases from J, with 13 bases between. The CDR3 has 14 residues. The germline V gene encodes CDR1 SNHLY and CDR2 FYNNEI. The CDR3 sequence is CASSLGQRPYEQYF. The CDR3 DNA is TGTGCCAGCAGTCTAGGACAAAGGCCCTACGAGCAGTACTTC. Drawing the rest from reference TRBV2 and TRBJ2-7, the complete variable domain is EPEVTQTPSHQVTQMGQEVILRCVPISNHLYFYWYRQILGQKVEFLVSFYNNEISEKSEIFDDQFSVERPDGSNFTLKIRSTKLEDSAMYFCASSLGQRPYEQYFGPGTRLTVT.